This T cell receptor beta chain was identified during a study of T-cell reconstitution after alpha-beta-depleted transplantation in children. This clonotype was found a few times. Its specificity is unknown. Unique molecular identifiers were incorporated when the TCRbeta library was constructed. TCRdb passed the PCR reads through MiXCR, listing each CDR3 protein once. The sample includes some 260,000 distinct CDR3 sequences, roughly 25% of them seen just once. Study outcomes and limitations: Expanded graft clones, several hundred of them, were reportedly the source of alpha-beta T cells about two months after transplant. Newly produced T cells mostly accounted for T-cell counts and diversity one year post-transplant.

The germline CDR1 and CDR2 sequences are MNHEY and SMNVEV (reference sequence). Trimming left V 5 bases short and J 6 bases short, with 16 bases between. The CDR3 extends over 14 amino acids. This rearrangement joins TRBV27 to TRBJ1-2; D is possibly TRBD1 (5 bases). The source is a female patient aged 2-9 years who had a stem cell transplant for congenital amegakaryocytic thrombocytopenia, so the T cells may come from the graft donor. Sample: PBMCs, mostly from graft donor cells, taken 360 days after TCRalphabeta/CD19-depleted stem cell transplant. CDR3 sequence reads: CASSPTYRLNGYTF. CDR3 nucleotide sequence: TGTGCCAGCAGTCCCACCTACAGGCTTAATGGCTACACCTTC.